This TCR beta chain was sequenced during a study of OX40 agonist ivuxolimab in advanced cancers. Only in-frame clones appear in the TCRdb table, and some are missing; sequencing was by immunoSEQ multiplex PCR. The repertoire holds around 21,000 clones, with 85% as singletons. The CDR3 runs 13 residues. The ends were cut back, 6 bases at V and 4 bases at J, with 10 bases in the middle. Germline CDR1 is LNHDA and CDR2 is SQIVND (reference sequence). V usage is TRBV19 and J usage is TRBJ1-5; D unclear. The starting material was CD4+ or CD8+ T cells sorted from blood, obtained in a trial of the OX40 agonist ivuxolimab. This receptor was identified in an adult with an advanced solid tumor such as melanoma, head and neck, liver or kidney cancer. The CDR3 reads CASSNTENQPQHF. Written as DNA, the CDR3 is TGTGCCAGTAGCAATACAGAAAATCAGCCCCAGCATTTT.